Sequencing of this T cell receptor (beta chain) was carried out in a study of blood T cell repertoires in COVID-19. Across the whole study: Recovered status applied to Cohort 3 donors who had two consecutive negative PCRs. It also applied to those with clearance or with symptom resolution. Both acute and convalescent COVID-19 samples were obtained from the United States, Italy and Spain. In each case, the material was cDNA or gDNA derived from T cells, B-cell-depleted T cells, or PBMCs.

The CDR3 extends over 14 amino acids. CDR1 is SEHNR and CDR2 is FQNEAQ in the germline V gene (reference sequence). V shed 5 bases and J shed 7 bases, with 12 bases lying between them. Per the original methods: Counts of nucleated cells, estimated from reference gene primer amplification, were obtained. Repertoires were generated with immunoSEQ multiplex PCR, while TCRdb's copy carries only in-frame clones and drops some. V, J and clone size are those of that table, while D and trimming were read from the DNA. Of about 210,000 clones in the sample, roughly 91% were seen once. V gene TRBV7-9 combines with J gene TRBJ1-6; a possible D gene is TRBD1 (6 bases). The TCR sequence derives from a man aged 25-45 years in a cohort exposed to, infected with or recovered from COVID-19 (not recorded which). The sequenced sample consisted of PBMCs or T cells enriched from blood (not recorded which). CDR3 sequence: CASSPQGANSPLHF. In nucleotides, the CDR3 is TGTGCCAGCAGCCCACAGGGTGCGAATTCACCCCTCCACTTT.